The source of this T cell receptor beta chain is a study of lymphopenia after photon versus proton radiotherapy. Broader study findings: After the lymphocyte nadir, photon-treated repertoires showed oligoclonal expansion, especially of CD8+ Temra cells. Larger post-nadir TCR diversity loss correlated inversely with survival in deceased patients. Photon-treated patients lost naive T cells and TCR diversity; proton-treated stayed stable.

Comments on this clone: Its antigen is currently unknown.

TCRdb's table, derived via immunoSEQ multiplex PCR, lists solely in-frame clones and lacks some. The data hold 20,000 to 25,000 clones, with 84% observed a single time. The germline V gene has CDR1 KGHSH and CDR2 LQKENI. This CDR3 has 14 residues. V was clipped by 2 bases and J by 8 bases, with 14 bases between them. V usage is TRBV18 and J usage is TRBJ2-3, with a weak D call TRBD1 (5 bases). Sequencing used peripheral blood, obtained from a patient treated with photon-based radiotherapy. This TCR derives from a man aged 40-49 years with gastric cancer. CDR3 loop: CASSPSPAQGTQYF. CDR3 in DNA: TGTGCCAGCTCACCAAGCCCCGCTCAGGGTACGCAGTATTTT.